Following are 10 T cell receptor beta chains from one sample sequenced in a study of identical twins. Each CDR3 protein is one row after TCRdb ran MiXCR on the 5' RACE reads. The sample lists 1.5 million to 2 million distinct CDR3 sequences; 32% were seen once. The source material was cord blood. The source of these receptors is a newborn girl in good health.

The rearrangement uses TRBV10-3 and TRBJ2-5; a possible D gene is TRBD1 (6 bases). The CDR3 has 12 amino acids. The germline CDR1 and CDR2 sequences are ENHRY and SYGVKD. V lost 5 bases, J lost 10 bases, and 14 bases lay in between. CDR3 in amino acids: CAISPGQMHQYF. The CDR3 bases are TGTGCCATCAGTCCCGGACAGATGCACCAGTACTTC.

CDR3 bases: TGCGCCAGCAGCTTGGCGTTCAGAGATACTGAAAAACTGTTTTTT. This sequence encodes CASSLAFRDTEKLFF. The chain combines TRBV5-1 with TRBJ1-4; no firm D call. This CDR3 has 15 amino acids. Trimming removed 0 bases from V and 7 bases from J, with 13 bases in between. The germline CDR1 and CDR2 sequences are SGHRS and YFSETQ. Drawing the rest from reference TRBV5-1 and TRBJ1-4, the complete variable domain is KAGVTQTPRYLIKTRGQQVTLSCSPISGHRSVSWYQQTPGQGLQFLFEYFSETQRNKGNFPGRFSGRQFSNSRSEMNVSTLELGDSALYLCASSLAFRDTEKLFFGSGTQLSVL.

Notes on this clonotype: Germline and junction disagree at one end, which may indicate a read error. The chain joins TRBV5-1 to TRBJ2-5, with 9 bases that match TRBD1. The germline V gene has CDR1 SGHRS and CDR2 YFSETQ. The CDR3 has 15 residues. This CDR3 is CDSNDKPGQGNEQYF. The DNA of the CDR3 is TGCGACAGCAACGATAAGCCGGGACAGGGCAATGAGCAGTACTTC.

The chain carries TRBV20-1 and TRBJ1-2, with D possibly being TRBD1 (5 bases). The CDR3 length is 15 residues. Trimming took 6 bases from V and 0 from J, leaving 17 bases between them. CDR1 and CDR2 from the germline V gene are DFQATT and SNEGSKA (reference sequence). CDR3 in DNA: TGCAGTGCCCCTGAGGGGCCCGGTGCTAACTATGGCTACACCTTC. This encodes CSAPEGPGANYGYTF.

V usage is TRBV29-1 and J usage is TRBJ1-3, with D uncertain. With 4 bases removed from V and 0 bases from J, the gap between germline ends came to 10 bases. This CDR3 region has 14 residues. The germline gives CDR1 SQVTM, CDR2 ANQGSEA. The CDR3 here is CSVVGSPSGNTIYF. CDR3 in DNA: TGCAGCGTTGTTGGGTCTCCCTCTGGAAACACCATATATTTT.

This clonotype was detected only a few times. The V call is TRBV7-2, the J call TRBJ2-7; D remains unclear. The ends were cut back, 2 bases at V and 0 bases at J, with 8 bases in the middle. CDR1 is SGHTA and CDR2 is FQGNSA in the germline V gene. This CDR3 spans 14 amino acids. This CDR3 reads CASSLTSVSYEQYF. In DNA, the CDR3 is TGTGCCAGCAGCTTAACGTCCGTCTCCTACGAGCAGTACTTC.

This clonotype was observed a few times. The chain combines TRBV3-1 with TRBJ1-4; D gene unclear. V was clipped by 0 bases and J by 0 bases, with 14 bases between them. There are 18 residues in the CDR3. Germline V lookup: CDR1 LGHDT, CDR2 YNNKEL (reference sequence). CDR3: CASSQDGSAIATNEKLFF. The CDR3 DNA sequence: TGTGCCAGCAGCCAAGATGGGTCAGCAATTGCAACTAATGAAAAACTGTTTTTT.

As regards this clonotype: A read error may account for a junction end that differs from germline. V and J are TRBV4-1 and TRBJ2-1, with TRBD1 identical over 7 bases. The CDR3 has 14 amino acids. Germline CDR1 MGHRA, CDR2 YSYEKL. In DNA form, the CDR3 reads TGCGCCGGCAGCCAAGCGACAGGGTTTCATGAGCAGTTCTTC. This translates into CAGSQATGFHEQFF.

This sequence joins TRBV5-1 and TRBJ2-7; tentative D call: TRBD2 (6 bases). Trimming removed 5 bases at V and 3 bases at J, with 15 bases between. CDR3 length: 14 amino acids. Germline CDR1 reads SGHRS; CDR2 reads YFSETQ. The CDR3 DNA reads as TGCGCCAGCAGTCGGCCTAGCGCCCACTACGAGCAGTACTTC. Residues: CASSRPSAHYEQYF.

The chain uses TRBV10-3 and TRBJ1-2; 8 bases are shared with TRBD1. CDR1 is ENHRY, CDR2 SYGVKD, per germline. CDR3 length: 13 residues. The junction had 0 bases not matched to a gene; V was cut back by 6 bases and J by 0 bases. In DNA form, the CDR3 reads TGTGCCATCAGACAGGGGGCTAACTATGGCTACACCTTC. Protein sequence: CAIRQGANYGYTF.